This T cell receptor beta chain was identified in a study of blood T cell repertoires in COVID-19. Study details: Donors in the United States, Italy and Spain gave samples during acute or convalescent COVID-19.

Per the authors' pipeline: For nucleated cells, counts were estimated from reference gene primer amplification. Profiling relied on immunoSEQ multiplex PCR, and the TCRdb table lists in-frame clones only, not all of them. V and J calls and clone size come straight from that table; D and trimming were deduced from the DNA. The sample contains about 160,000 clones, about 90% of which appear only once. The V end lost 4 bases, the J end lost 8 bases, and 24 bases lay between the germline ends. This CDR3 contains 16 residues. The germline V gene encodes CDR1 SGHRS and CDR2 YFSETQ. The gene calls are TRBV5-1 and TRBJ1-2, with a tentative D call TRBD1 (6 bases). The TCR originated in a man in his sixties with acute or convalescent COVID-19. The sequencing input was peripheral blood. DNA for the CDR3: TGCGCCAGCAGCCCTGACGGACAGATACCTACTAAAGGCTACACCTTC. It encodes CASSPDGQIPTKGYTF. Full variable domain (rest looked up from reference TRBV5-1 and TRBJ1-2): KAGVTQTPRYLIKTRGQQVTLSCSPISGHRSVSWYQQTPGQGLQFLFEYFSETQRNKGNFPGRFSGRQFSNSRSEMNVSTLELGDSALYLCASSPDGQIPTKGYTFGSGTRLTVV.